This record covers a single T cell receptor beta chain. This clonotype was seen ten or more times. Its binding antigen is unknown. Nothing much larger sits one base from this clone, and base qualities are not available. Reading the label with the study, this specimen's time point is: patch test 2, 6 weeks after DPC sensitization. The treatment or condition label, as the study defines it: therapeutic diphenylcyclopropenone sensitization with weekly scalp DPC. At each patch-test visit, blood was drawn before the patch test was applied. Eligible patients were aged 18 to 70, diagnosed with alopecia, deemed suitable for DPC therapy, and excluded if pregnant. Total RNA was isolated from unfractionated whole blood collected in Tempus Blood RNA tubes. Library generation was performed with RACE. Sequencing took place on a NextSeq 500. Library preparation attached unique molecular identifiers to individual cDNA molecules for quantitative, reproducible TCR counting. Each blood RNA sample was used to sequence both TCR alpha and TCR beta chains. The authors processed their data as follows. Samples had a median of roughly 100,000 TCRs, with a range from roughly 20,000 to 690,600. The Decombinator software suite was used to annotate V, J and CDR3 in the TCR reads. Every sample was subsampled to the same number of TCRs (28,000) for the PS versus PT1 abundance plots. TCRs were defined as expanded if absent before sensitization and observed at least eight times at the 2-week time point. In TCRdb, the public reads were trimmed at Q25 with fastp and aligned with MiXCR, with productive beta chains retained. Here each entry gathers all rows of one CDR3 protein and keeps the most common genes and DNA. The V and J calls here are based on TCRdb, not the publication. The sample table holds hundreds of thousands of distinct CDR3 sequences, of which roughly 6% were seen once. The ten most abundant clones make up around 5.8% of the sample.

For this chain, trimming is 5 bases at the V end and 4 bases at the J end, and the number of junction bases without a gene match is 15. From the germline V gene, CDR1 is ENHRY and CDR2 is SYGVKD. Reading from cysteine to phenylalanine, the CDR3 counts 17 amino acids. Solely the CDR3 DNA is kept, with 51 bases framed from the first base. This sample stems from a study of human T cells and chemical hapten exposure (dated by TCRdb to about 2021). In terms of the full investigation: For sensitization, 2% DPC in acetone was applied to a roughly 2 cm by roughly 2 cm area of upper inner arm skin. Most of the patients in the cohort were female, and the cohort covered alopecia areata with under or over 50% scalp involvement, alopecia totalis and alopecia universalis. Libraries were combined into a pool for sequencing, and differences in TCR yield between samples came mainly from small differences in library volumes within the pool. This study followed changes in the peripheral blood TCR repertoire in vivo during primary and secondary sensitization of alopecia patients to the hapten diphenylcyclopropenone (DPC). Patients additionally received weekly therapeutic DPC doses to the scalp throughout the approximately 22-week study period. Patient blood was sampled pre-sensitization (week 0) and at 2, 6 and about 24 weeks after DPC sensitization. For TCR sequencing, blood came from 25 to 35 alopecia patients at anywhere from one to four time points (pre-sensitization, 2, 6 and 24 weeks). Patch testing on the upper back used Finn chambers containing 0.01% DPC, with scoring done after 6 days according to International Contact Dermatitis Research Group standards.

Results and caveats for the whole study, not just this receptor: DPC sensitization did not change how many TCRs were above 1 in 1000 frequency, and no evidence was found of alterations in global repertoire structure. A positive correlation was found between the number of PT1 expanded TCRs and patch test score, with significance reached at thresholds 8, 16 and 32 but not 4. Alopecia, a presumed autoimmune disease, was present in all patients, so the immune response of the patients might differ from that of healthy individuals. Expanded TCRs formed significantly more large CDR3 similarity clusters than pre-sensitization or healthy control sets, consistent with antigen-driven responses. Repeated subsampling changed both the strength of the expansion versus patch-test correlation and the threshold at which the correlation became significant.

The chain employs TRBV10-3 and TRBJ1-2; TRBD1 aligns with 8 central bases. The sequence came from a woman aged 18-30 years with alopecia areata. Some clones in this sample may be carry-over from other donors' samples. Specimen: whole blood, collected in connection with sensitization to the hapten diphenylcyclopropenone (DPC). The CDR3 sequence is CAISPQYGQGLGYGYTF. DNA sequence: TGTGCCATCAGTCCGCAGTATGGACAGGGCCTGGGCTATGGCTACACCTTC.